This T cell receptor (beta chain) was sequenced during a study of blood T cell repertoires in COVID-19. Study context: The United States, Italy and Spain provided the acute and convalescent COVID-19 samples. PBMCs, B-cell-depleted T cells, or T cells provided the cDNA or gDNA that made up the material.

Under the authors' procedure: How many nucleated cells were present was estimated from reference gene primer amplification. Here immunoSEQ multiplex PCR was the method, and the copy in TCRdb shows in-frame clones only, minus some. The DNA gave D and trimming, while V, J and clone size come from that table. Of under 200,000 clones in the sample, 88% are singletons; the top ten hold around 2.3%. This clone was counted a single time. CDR1 and CDR2 (germline): MGHRA, YSYEKL. The J segment lost 2 bases and the V segment lost 6 bases, leaving 17 bases of the junction unmatched. The CDR3 runs 18 residues. The chain employs TRBV4-1 and TRBJ2-3; TRBD2 aligns across 7 bases. The source material was peripheral blood. This sequence originates from a man aged 65 to 79 with active or convalescent COVID-19. The CDR3 coding sequence is TGCGCCAGCAGTCACAAGGGCCTCGGACGGGGGGTCACAGATACGCAGTATTTT. Protein sequence: CASSHKGLGRGVTDTQYF.